This TCR beta chain was found in a study of regulatory T cells. All CD3G-deficient patients showed autoimmunity, more severe in two. Patients, 2 to 39 years old, had expanded memory T-cell proportions. CD4+ cells were sorted into CD25-high CD127-low regulatory cells and CD25-low CD127-high conventional cells. The primer mix had 52 TRBV and 13 TRBJ primers. This table comes from immunoSEQ multiplex PCR, and its TCRdb copy is limited to in-frame clones, with some not included. The sample carries around 32,000 clones, 85% to 95% recorded once. Study-wide findings and caveats: In CD3G-deficient patients, conventional CD4+ T cells were enriched for hydrophobic CDR3 residues at positions 6 and 7. Patient repertoires had restricted TRB V-J pairs and skewed V and J usage, most in Tregs.

As to this clone: Antigen unknown.

Source material: conventional CD4+ T cells sorted from blood. The TCR comes from a person between 18 and 30 years old with CD3G deficiency.

The CDR3 nucleotides are TGCGCCAGCAGCCACCTTCCTTCAGCCCAGTACTTC. Its protein product is CASSHLPSAQYF. The chain carries TRBV4-1 and TRBJ2-5; D is unresolved. V was cut by 3 bases and J by 9 bases, with 11 bases left in between. The CDR3 is 12 residues long. CDR1 is MGHRA and CDR2 is YSYEKL in the germline V gene.